The TCR beta chain described here comes from a study of Ad26.COV2.S vaccination and SARS-CoV-2 variants (dated by TCRdb to the early 2020s). Regarding the research as a whole: Vaccine-arm donors came from COV1001, a multicentre, randomized, double-blind, placebo-controlled phase I-IIa trial of Ad26.COV2.S in healthy adults. Blinding of investigators to trial group allocation was maintained during experiments and outcome assessment. Ad26.COV2.S was administered intramuscularly at 5 x 10^10 or 1 x 10^11 viral particles, either as a single shot or as two shots given 56 days apart. Sequencing of the TCRbeta repertoire served to evaluate the specificity and breadth of SARS-CoV-2-reactive T cell receptors following Ad26.COV2.S vaccination. Participants in the trial were split at random into five groups of five each, receiving low-dose or high-dose Ad26.COV2.S once or twice, or else placebo on both occasions. The TCR-sequenced set comprised approximately 30 samples: some 20 Ad26.COV2.S vaccine recipients, 5 placebo recipients and 8 SARS-CoV-2 convalescent individuals. What the study reported, not specific to this receptor: After vaccination, substantial breadth of spike-specific CD8+ and CD4+ T cell responses was reported. According to the authors, total T cell responses may have been underestimated by the TCR breadth and depth analyses. Vaccine and placebo recipients had similar non-spike TCR breadth, a finding consistent with the vaccine containing only spike. Compared with placebo recipients, Ad26.COV2.S recipients showed higher spike-specific TCR breadth (P = 0.0014). The study lacked the statistical power to compare responses across vaccine doses or regimens.

The treatment or condition tag for this specimen amounts to: 19 received Ad26.COV2.S at low or high dose, single or two shots; about 5 received placebo; per-sample allocation not given. For vaccine and placebo recipients, repertoires were sequenced using samples collected on day 63 after the first injection. Between 29 July and 7 August 2020, Cohort 1b enrolled 25 adults aged 18-55 years at one site in Boston, USA. Ad26.COV2.S was a replication-incompetent adenovirus type 26 vector expressing a prefusion-stabilized SARS-CoV-2 spike protein from the original Wuhan strain. The CDR3, from cysteine to phenylalanine, totals 15 residues. Kept here is only the CDR3 DNA, which spans 45 bases and is read in frame from base 1. CDR1 and CDR2 are drawn from the germline V gene: SGHDT, YYEEEE. Germline trimming amounts to 4 bases on V and 5 bases on J, with 11 as the count of junction bases outside the gene matches.

On this clone itself: What antigen it recognizes has not been identified. Base-call qualities are not available, and no considerably larger clone is one nucleotide away.

The immunoSEQ Assay was the method used to sequence TCRbeta CDR3 regions. After extraction, genomic DNA underwent amplification by bias-controlled multiplex PCR, followed by high-throughput sequencing. Processing in the source paper ran as follows. To quantify the absolute abundance of every unique TCRbeta CDR3 region, sequences were collapsed and filtered. Usable DNA was measured by amplifying reference genes present in all nucleated cells, and TCRbeta template counts were normalized to that usable DNA to estimate T cell fraction. Repertoire TCRs were annotated as SARS-CoV-2-specific when V gene, CDR3 amino acid sequence and J gene were exactly matched to a known reactive TCR set. The reference SARS-CoV-2 TCR set came from MIRA and was filtered for enrichment in COVID-19-positive ImmuneCODE repertoires, removing public or cross-reactive TCRs. Drawing on the MIRA antigens, annotated TCRs were analysed further at the level of specific ORF or position within ORF. Breadth was defined as the number of annotated unique rearrangements divided by the total number of unique productive rearrangements, and depth was defined as the summed frequency of the annotated unique rearrangements. Two-sided Wilcoxon rank-sum tests were used to compare TCR breadth between groups. As stored in TCRdb, this immuneACCESS dataset retains in-frame rearrangements with V and J assigned. A fraction of the clones does not appear; measured against another copy, unresolved V genes explain less than half of the discrepancy, and the remainder lacks a known reason. V, J and clone size were drawn from that table, and D and trimming were deduced from the DNA. In all, the sample holds 300,000 to 400,000 clones, and about 85% of those were seen once. The biggest ten clones account for under 2.5% of the sample.

The source was peripheral blood, collected in a trial of Ad26.COV2.S vaccine versus placebo. This sequence was found in a person aged 18-60 years who received the Ad26.COV2.S COVID-19 vaccine or a placebo. Rearrangement joined TRBV5-6 to TRBJ2-7, and 8 bases in between align with TRBD2. The CDR3 has the sequence CASSLTGGQENEQYF. The DNA sequence is TGTGCCAGCAGCCTTACGGGGGGGCAGGAGAACGAGCAGTACTTC. With all but the CDR3 taken from the reference TRBV5-6 and TRBJ2-7 genes, the full variable domain is: DAGVTQSPTHLIKTRGQQVTLRCSPKSGHDTVSWYQQALGQGPQFIFQYYEEEERQRGNFPDRFSGHQFPNYSSELNVNALLLGDSALYLCASSLTGGQENEQYFGPGTRLTVT.